Presented here are 19 T cell receptor beta chains from one specimen sequenced in a study of response to subunit inactivated influenza vaccine. From the RT-PCR reads, TCRdb called clonotypes with MiXCR, one entry per CDR3 protein. Here the sample spans hundreds of thousands of distinct CDR3 sequences, 12% to 15% being singletons. The sample here was PBMCs from blood, taken about 14 days before vaccination. The receptors here all came from a man aged 50-59 years who received an inactivated influenza vaccine.

This clonotype occurred many times. In DNA, the CDR3 is TGTGCCAGCAGCGTAGAGGGACTAGCGGCAGACGAGCAGTACTTC. Translation gives CASSVEGLAADEQYF. The rearrangement uses TRBV9 and TRBJ2-7; 11 nucleotides agree with TRBD2. CDR1 SGDLS and CDR2 YYNGEE come from the germline V gene. The CDR3 length is 15 residues. V shed 0 bases and J 5 bases; nucleotides not matched to a gene: 4.

The chain recombines TRBV3-1 with TRBJ2-3; TRBD2 agrees at 8 bases. The CDR3 has 14 amino acids. Per the germline V gene, CDR1 is LGHDT and CDR2 is YNNKEL (reference sequence). J was trimmed by 1 base and V by 8 bases; bases with no gene match: 5. The CDR3 loop is CASRETSGTDTQYF. CDR3 nucleotides: TGTGCCAGCCGAGAGACTAGCGGCACAGATACGCAGTATTTT.

This clonotype was counted at least ten times. The gene calls are TRBV7-2 and TRBJ2-2; no clear D gene. V lost 5 bases, J lost 6 bases, and 7 bases lay in between. The CDR3 extends over 12 amino acids. Per the germline V gene, CDR1 is SGHTA and CDR2 is FQGNSA. CDR3 protein: CASSQIPGELFF. In nucleotides, the CDR3 is TGTGCCAGCAGCCAGATCCCCGGGGAGCTGTTTTTT.

This clonotype turned up a few times. This rearrangement joins TRBV12-3 or TRBV12-4 to TRBJ1-2; perhaps TRBD1 as D (6 bases). CDR3 length: 14 residues. Trimming pared 5 bases from V and 8 bases from J, leaving 18 bases between. CDR3 sequence: CASSLGAGFRGYTF. CDR3 DNA: TGTGCCAGCAGTCTGGGGGCCGGGTTCAGGGGCTACACCTTC.

J is TRBJ2-7 and V is TRBV7-2, with 14 positions matching TRBD2. This CDR3 contains 17 residues. V was pared by 4 bases and J by 2 bases, with 7 bases of the junction left unmatched. Germline CDR1 is SGHTA and CDR2 is FQGNSA. The CDR3 nucleotides are TGTGCCAGCAGCTCCGGACTAGCGGGGGGATCCCCCTACGAGCAGTACTTC. It translates to CASSSGLAGGSPYEQYF.

This clonotype came up a few times. The chain has TRBV6-2 or TRBV6-3 and TRBJ2-7; D tentatively fits TRBD1 or TRBD2 (5 bases each). The V end was cut by 6 bases, the J end by 2 bases, with 14 bases between. Looked up from germline, CDR1 is MNHEY and CDR2 is SVGEGT. This CDR3 has 14 residues. The CDR3 loop is CASSAPGPPYEQYF. CDR3 DNA sequence: TGTGCCAGCAGCGCACCGGGGCCTCCCTACGAGCAGTACTTC.

This clonotype has just a few counts. V and J are TRBV18 and TRBJ2-5; D is perhaps TRBD1 (5 bases). Trimming removed 6 bases from V and 4 bases from J, with 12 bases in between. Per germline, CDR1 KGHSH and CDR2 LQKENI. This CDR3 contains 13 residues. DNA for the CDR3: TGTGCCAGCTCCCAACAGGCGACAGAGACCCAGTACTTC. Its protein is CASSQQATETQYF.

This clonotype was recorded a few times. The chain has TRBV11-2 and TRBJ2-5; TRBD2 aligns across 9 bases. V was pared by 5 bases and J by 3 bases, with 19 bases of the junction left unmatched. Looked up from germline, CDR1 is SGHAT and CDR2 is FQNNGV. The length of the CDR3 is 19 residues. The CDR3 coding sequence is TGTGCCAGCAGCCCCGTGTTCGCGGGAGGGGGAAATCGGAAAGAGACCCAGTACTTC. It codes for CASSPVFAGGGNRKETQYF. Using reference TRBV11-2 and TRBJ2-5 for the parts outside the CDR3, the full variable domain is EAGVAQSPRYKIIEKRQSVAFWCNPISGHATLYWYQQILGQGPKLLIQFQNNGVVDDSQLPKDRFSAERLKGVDSTLKIQPAKLEDSAVYLCASSPVFAGGGNRKETQYFGPGTRLLVL.

This clonotype has a handful of counts. The chain joins TRBV11-2 to TRBJ2-1; 9 bases fit TRBD2. Germline V gene lookup returns CDR1 SGHAT and CDR2 FQNNGV. The CDR3 runs 15 residues. Germline trimming cut 4 bases from V and 7 bases from J; bases unmatched to any gene: 8. CDR3 sequence: CASSSISGSENEQFF. In DNA, the CDR3 is TGTGCCAGCAGCTCAATTAGCGGGAGCGAGAATGAGCAGTTCTTC.

This clonotype was found a few times. The rearrangement links TRBV5-1 to TRBJ2-1; TRBD1 is a possible D gene (6 bases). The germline V gene has CDR1 SGHRS and CDR2 YFSETQ. This CDR3 spans 14 amino acids. V was shortened by 0 bases and J by 6 bases, with 10 bases between the two germline ends. The CDR3 nucleotides read TGCGCCAGCAGCTTGGGACAGGCGGGCAATGAGCAGTTCTTC. Translation: CASSLGQAGNEQFF.

There are many counts of this clonotype. The chain links TRBV14 to TRBJ2-3; the D is unclear. V was trimmed by 1 base and J by 2 bases, leaving 13 bases between them. The CDR3 extends over 16 amino acids. Germline V lookup: CDR1 SGHDN, CDR2 FVKESK. CDR3 sequence reads: CASSQGLTLYTDTQYF. As DNA, the CDR3 is TGTGCCAGCAGCCAAGGATTGACCCTATACACAGATACGCAGTATTTT.

The chain links TRBV4-1 to TRBJ1-1, with 8 nucleotides matching TRBD1. V dropped 4 bases and J dropped 4; count of bases not matched to a gene: 17. The CDR3 is made up of 18 amino acids. The germline gives CDR1 MGHRA, CDR2 YSYEKL. Here the CDR3 reads CASSPFGRGPPTTTEAFF. CDR3 bases: TGCGCCAGCAGCCCCTTCGGCAGGGGGCCCCCGACAACCACTGAAGCTTTCTTT.

This clonotype has more than one count but fewer than ten. The chain links TRBV11-1 to TRBJ2-7, with D perhaps TRBD1 (6 bases). Germline V gene lookup returns CDR1 SGHAT and CDR2 FQDESV (reference sequence). V dropped 6 bases and J dropped 1 base, with 28 bases sitting between them. The CDR3 extends over 19 amino acids. CDR3 amino acids: CASSSGGKGDWRKSYEQYF. The CDR3 DNA is TGTGCCAGCAGTTCAGGCGGAAAGGGGGATTGGCGTAAGTCCTACGAGCAGTACTTC.

The chain couples TRBV7-8 to TRBJ2-3; TRBD1 or TRBD2 may be the D gene (5 bases each). The CDR3 consists of 14 residues. Trimming took 6 bases from V and 1 from J, leaving 11 bases between them. CDR1 SGHVS and CDR2 FQNEAQ come from the germline V gene. CDR3 coding DNA: TGTGCCAGCAGATATCGGGACGGCACAGATACGCAGTATTTT. Translated, it gives CASRYRDGTDTQYF.

In this sample, this clonotype turned up many times. V and J are TRBV25-1 and TRBJ2-7, with no clear D. Germline V CDR1 and CDR2: MGHDK, SYGVNS. CDR3 length: 15 residues. The ends were cut back, 3 bases at V and 5 bases at J, with 17 bases in the middle. The CDR3 sequence: CASSDPGRLSNEQYF. The CDR3 DNA follows: TGTGCCAGCAGTGACCCCGGCCGGCTGTCCAACGAGCAGTACTTC.

The chain recombines TRBV5-5 with TRBJ1-1, with 7 bases matching TRBD1. V was clipped by 7 bases and J by 4 bases; unmatched bases: 7. This CDR3 has 13 residues. Germline V gene sequence: CDR1 SGHKS, CDR2 YYEKEE (reference sequence). Here the CDR3 reads CASSGTDPTEAFF. CDR3 in DNA: TGTGCCAGCTCCGGGACAGATCCCACTGAAGCTTTCTTT.

This clonotype has only a few counts. J is TRBJ1-1 and V is TRBV4-3, with D perhaps matching TRBD1 (5 bases). Germline lookup yields CDR1 LGHNA and CDR2 YSLEER. V lost 1 base and J 9 bases, leaving 12 bases between the germline ends. This CDR3 has 13 amino acids. The CDR3 DNA follows: TGCGCCAGCAGCCAAGTTTCGGACACCCAAGCTTTCTTT. It encodes CASSQVSDTQAFF.

V gene TRBV7-9 combines with J gene TRBJ2-3, with unresolved D. CDR1 and CDR2 from the germline V gene are SEHNR and FQNEAQ (reference sequence). CDR3 size: 14 residues. Trimming cost V 3 bases and J 3 bases, with 10 bases left between them. CDR3 DNA sequence: TGTGCCAGCAGCTTTTTCGCCTTTACAGATACGCAGTATTTT. Protein product: CASSFFAFTDTQYF.

There are a few counts of this clonotype. The gene calls are TRBV5-6 and TRBJ2-7, with 10 positions matching TRBD1. The germline CDR1 and CDR2 sequences are SGHDT and YYEEEE. Trimming took 4 bases from V and 4 from J; bases not matched to a gene: 8. This CDR3 has 15 residues. The CDR3 sequence: CASSRQTGGWYEQYF. The CDR3 DNA reads TGTGCCAGCAGCCGCCAGACAGGGGGCTGGTACGAGCAGTACTTC.